This T cell receptor beta chain was sequenced for a study of cytomegalovirus exposure and HLA in healthy donors. Study results and caveats: Across donors, most TCRs were seen rarely, yet some public ones were widespread. Likely technical artifact: a cluster of highly shared sequence variants. Researchers had no immune exposure information except CMV serostatus available.

This PCR relied on a set of 60 Vbeta primers and 13 Jbeta primers. Assay: immunoSEQ multiplex PCR; the TCRdb copy retains only in-frame clones and omits some. The table shows 200,000 to 250,000 clones, with 65% to 80% occurring only once. The length of the CDR3 is 18 residues. Per germline, CDR1 MNHNS and CDR2 SASEGT. V shed 2 bases, J shed 0 bases, and the junction held 4 bases outside the gene matches. Donors were ostensibly healthy at sampling, although undocumented immune exposures were probable. Points on this clone: Its target is not known.

Specimen: PBMCs. The TCR comes from a man in his forties or fifties in good health and CMV-seronegative. The J gene is TRBJ2-1, the V gene TRBV6-1, with 13 bases identical to TRBD2. CDR3 residues: CASSEWGLAGTSYNEQFF. DNA for the CDR3: TGTGCCAGCAGTGAATGGGGACTAGCGGGGACCTCCTACAATGAGCAGTTCTTC.